This is a list of T cell receptor beta chains from one sample in a study of cytomegalovirus exposure and HLA in healthy donors. Here immunoSEQ multiplex PCR was the method, and the copy in TCRdb shows in-frame clones only, minus some. The sample shows fewer than 350,000 clones, roughly 90% of them seen only once. Specimen: PBMCs. The receptors come from a woman aged 18-35 years in good health and CMV-seronegative. The CDR3 runs from the conserved cysteine through the conserved F or W. The D gene is left open where the match is weak. Not every row has a clone size; where given, it reads once, few, many or a size class.

V gene	D gene	clone size	CDR3 length	J gene	CDR3 protein	CDR3 DNA
TRBV27	.	once	15	TRBJ1-5	CASRDKSYSNQPQHF	TGTGCCAGCAGGGACAAGTCGTATAGCAATCAGCCCCAGCATTTT
TRBV27	TRBD2	.	15	TRBJ2-7	CASSRTSGVAYEQYF	TGTGCCAGCAGTCGGACTAGCGGGGTAGCCTACGAGCAGTACTTC
TRBV11-2	TRBD2	.	15	TRBJ2-7	CASSLLAGGTYEQYF	TGTGCCAGCAGCTTACTAGCGGGGGGGACCTACGAGCAGTACTTC
TRBV10-3	.	.	13	TRBJ1-2	CATSSQINYGYTF	TGTGCCACCTCCTCACAGATTAACTATGGCTACACCTTC
TRBV11-1	.	.	14	TRBJ2-3	CASSSYRDKDTQYF	TGTGCCAGCAGCTCCTACAGGGATAAAGATACGCAGTATTTT
TRBV6-6	.	.	13	TRBJ1-2	CASSLQGNYGYTF	TGTGCCAGCAGTCTACAGGGTAACTATGGCTACACCTTC
TRBV6-1	.	.	13	TRBJ2-7	CASSEREWYEQYF	TGTGCCAGCAGTGAAAGGGAGTGGTACGAGCAGTACTTC
TRBV19	.	.	14	TRBJ1-1	CASSMYGVNTEAFF	TGTGCCAGTAGTATGTATGGAGTGAACACTGAAGCTTTCTTT
TRBV12-2	.	.	19	TRBJ1-1	CASRLDSDRLATLVTEAFF	TGTGCAAGTCGCTTAGATTCGGACAGGCTTGCCACTCTGGTCACTGAAGCTTTCTTT
TRBV30	.	.	10	TRBJ2-1	CAWRPTEQFF	TGTGCCTGGAGGCCAACAGAGCAGTTCTTC
TRBV19	.	.	13	TRBJ1-6	CATRTVANSPLHF	TGTGCCACTCGGACAGTAGCCAATTCACCCCTCCACTTT
TRBV5-4	TRBD2	.	16	TRBJ2-1	CASSFDGLAGVNEQFF	TGTGCCAGCAGCTTTGACGGACTAGCGGGGGTGAATGAGCAGTTCTTC
TRBV5-6	.	.	13	TRBJ2-5	CASSLEGPETQYF	TGTGCCAGCAGCTTGGAGGGGCCAGAGACCCAGTACTTC
TRBV27	.	.	12	TRBJ1-2	CASRSGYYGYTF	TGTGCCAGCAGGTCAGGGTACTATGGCTACACCTTC
TRBV27	.	.	15	TRBJ1-5	CASSFFAGVDQPQHF	TGTGCCAGCAGTTTTTTCGCAGGGGTGGACCAGCCCCAGCATTTT
TRBV5-5	.	.	15	TRBJ1-5	CASGQTGGTSQPQHF	TGTGCCAGCGGCCAAACTGGGGGGACGAGTCAGCCCCAGCATTTT
TRBV9	TRBD2	.	15	TRBJ2-3	CASTDDLAGADTQYF	TGTGCCAGCACCGATGATCTGGCGGGGGCAGATACGCAGTATTTT
TRBV5-1	.	few	14	TRBJ1-1	CASRATGGNTEAFF	TGCGCCAGCAGGGCGACAGGCGGGAACACTGAAGCTTTCTTT
TRBV9	.	.	16	TRBJ1-2	CASSVAHDRFRDGYTF	TGTGCCAGCAGCGTCGCCCACGACAGGTTCCGGGATGGCTACACCTTC
TRBV27	TRBD1	once	15	TRBJ1-2	CASSLGQGGYYGYTF	TGTGCCAGCAGTCTAGGACAGGGGGGGTACTATGGCTACACCTTC
TRBV2	TRBD2	.	13	TRBJ2-7	CASRGRSGGEQYF	TGTGCCAGCAGAGGACGGTCGGGGGGCGAGCAGTACTTC
TRBV2	.	.	13	TRBJ1-2	CASSETGWGGYTF	TGTGCCAGCAGTGAAACGGGGTGGGGTGGCTACACCTTC
TRBV5-4	.	.	15	TRBJ2-2	CASRSNQGVTGELFF	TGTGCCAGCAGATCGAACCAGGGTGTCACCGGGGAGCTGTTTTTT
TRBV9	TRBD2	.	17	TRBJ2-3	CASSVETSGAITDTQYF	TGTGCCAGCAGCGTAGAGACTAGCGGGGCTATCACAGATACGCAGTATTTT
TRBV30	TRBD1	.	12	TRBJ1-2	CACDRGFYGYTF	TGTGCCTGCGACAGGGGATTCTATGGCTACACCTTC
TRBV2	TRBD2	.	17	TRBJ2-3	CASSGVAGGLGTDTQYF	TGTGCCAGCAGTGGAGTAGCGGGGGGGCTGGGCACAGATACGCAGTATTTT
TRBV7-9	TRBD1	.	15	TRBJ2-7	CASSLPDRGPYEQYF	TGTGCCAGCAGCTTACCTGACAGGGGCCCTTACGAGCAGTACTTC
TRBV5-4	TRBD1	.	18	TRBJ1-5	CARRRGDRGGDSNQPQHF	TGTGCCAGGAGGAGGGGGGACAGGGGGGGAGATAGCAATCAGCCCCAGCATTTT
TRBV2	.	.	12	TRBJ1-5	CASSEQGQPQHF	TGTGCCAGCAGTGAACAGGGCCAGCCCCAGCATTTT
TRBV4-2	.	.	16	TRBJ2-1	CASSQGLLLRGVEQFF	TGTGCCAGCAGCCAAGGACTATTGCTCCGGGGAGTCGAGCAGTTCTTC
TRBV6-1	TRBD1	few	14	TRBJ1-5	CASKTGGINQPQHF	TGTGCCAGCAAGACAGGGGGTATAAATCAGCCCCAGCATTTT